This TCR beta chain was identified in a study of graft-versus-host responses after intestinal transplantation. General observations from the study: Early HvG declines after transplant were associated with peak circulating GvH clone levels. GvH clones were identified in recipient marrow, with some first appearing in ileum or blood.

The germline gives CDR1 SGHVS, CDR2 FNYEAQ. V was pared by 5 bases and J by 1 base, with 8 bases of the junction left unmatched. This CDR3 is built from 16 residues. Measured with immunoSEQ multiplex PCR; TCRdb has only the in-frame clones, and not every one. The sample lists around 7,700 clones; about 75% were seen once. As to this clone: Its antigen is unidentified.

Investigators treated the graft tissue so that it released intraepithelial and lamina propria lymphocytes. The chain employs TRBV7-6 and TRBJ2-1, with 7 bases that match TRBD1. The sample in question was ileum tissue, obtained about 230 days after intestinal transplant. The clonotype originates from a human patient who received an intestinal transplant, so some T cells may come from the graft donor. The CDR3 reads CASSPRRGSSYNEQFF. The CDR3 DNA is TGTGCCAGCAGCCCCCGCAGGGGGTCTTCCTACAATGAGCAGTTCTTC.